This TCR beta chain is drawn from a study of T cell repertoires in cytomegalovirus infection. Study information: Public TCR beta signatures indicated both CMV infection and matching HLA type. Notes on the study in general: What dominated the ex vivo response were HLA-C-restricted CMV-specific TCR beta clonotypes. Summed public TCR beta family frequency identified CMV carriers bearing the relevant HLA.

Germline CDR1 is LNHDA and CDR2 is SQIVND (reference sequence). The CDR3 contains 15 residues. V was cut by 3 bases and J by 6 bases, with 17 bases left in between. MiXCR, applied by TCRdb to the reads, yields one record per CDR3 protein. The repertoire has almost 550,000 distinct CDR3 sequences, 15% to 20% of them found once; the top ten carry around 25%. This clonotype was detected only a few times. Its specificity is unknown. The source is a human donor in good health (CMV status not recorded). Some clones in this sample may be carry-over from other donors' samples. Sequencing was done on a sample of CD8+ T cells from PBMCs. The V call is TRBV19, the J call TRBJ1-2; D is possibly TRBD1 (5 bases). CDR3 in DNA: TGTGCCAGTAGTATCCCCTTGGGGCGGGCGAATGGCTACACCTTC. This encodes CASSIPLGRANGYTF.